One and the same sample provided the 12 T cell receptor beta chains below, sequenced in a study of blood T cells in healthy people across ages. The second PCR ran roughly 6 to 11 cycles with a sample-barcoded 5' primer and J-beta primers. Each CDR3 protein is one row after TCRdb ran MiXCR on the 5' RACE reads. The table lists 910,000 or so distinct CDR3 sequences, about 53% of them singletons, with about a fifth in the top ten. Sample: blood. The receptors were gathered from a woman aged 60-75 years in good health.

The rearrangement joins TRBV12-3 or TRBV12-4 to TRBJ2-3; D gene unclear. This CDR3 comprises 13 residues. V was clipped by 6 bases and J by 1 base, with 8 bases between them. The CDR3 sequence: CASSRLGTDTQYF. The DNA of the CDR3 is TGTGCCAGCAGCCGACTCGGCACAGATACGCAGTATTTT.

CDR3 coding DNA: TGCAGTGCTCCTAATCCAGTCCCGGGCTACGAGCAGTACTTC. This gives the protein CSAPNPVPGYEQYF. The chain joins TRBV20-1 to TRBJ2-7, with D unresolved. Germline CDR1 reads DFQATT; CDR2 reads SNEGSKA (reference sequence). Trimming left V 5 bases short and J 3 bases short, with 17 bases between. The CDR3 totals 14 residues.

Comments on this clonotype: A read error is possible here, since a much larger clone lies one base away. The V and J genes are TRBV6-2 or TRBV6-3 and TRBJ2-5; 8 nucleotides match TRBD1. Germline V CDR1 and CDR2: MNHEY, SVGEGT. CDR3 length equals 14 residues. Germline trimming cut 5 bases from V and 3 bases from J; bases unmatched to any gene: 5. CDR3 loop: CASSDRTGKETQYF. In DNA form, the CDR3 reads TGTGCCAGCAGTGACCGGACAGGGAAAGAGACCCAGTACTTC.

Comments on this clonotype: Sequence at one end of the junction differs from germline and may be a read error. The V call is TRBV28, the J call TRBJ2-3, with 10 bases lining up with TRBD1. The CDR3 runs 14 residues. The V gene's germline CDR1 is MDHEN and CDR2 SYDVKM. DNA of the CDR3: TGTGTCAGCAGGCGACAGGGGGCCCAAGATACGCAGTATTTT. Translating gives CVSRRQGAQDTQYF. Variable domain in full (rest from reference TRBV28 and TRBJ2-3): DVKVTQSSRYLVKRTGEKVFLECVQDMDHENMFWYRQDPGLGLRLIYFSYDVKMKEKGDIPEGYSVSREKKERFSLILESASTNQTSMYLCVSRRQGAQDTQYFGPGTRLTVL.

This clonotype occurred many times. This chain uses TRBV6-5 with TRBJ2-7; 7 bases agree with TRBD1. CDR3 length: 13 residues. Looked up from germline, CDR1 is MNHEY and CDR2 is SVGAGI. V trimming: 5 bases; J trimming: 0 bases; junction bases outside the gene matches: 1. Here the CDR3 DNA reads TGTGCCAGCAGTGCAGGGGGCTCCTACGAGCAGTACTTC. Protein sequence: CASSAGGSYEQYF.

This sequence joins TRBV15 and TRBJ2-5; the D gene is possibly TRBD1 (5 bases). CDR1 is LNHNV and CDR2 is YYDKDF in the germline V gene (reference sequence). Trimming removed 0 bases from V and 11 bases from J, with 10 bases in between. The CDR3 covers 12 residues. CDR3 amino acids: CATSRDFRQQYF. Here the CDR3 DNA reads TGTGCCACCAGCAGAGATTTTAGACAGCAGTACTTC.

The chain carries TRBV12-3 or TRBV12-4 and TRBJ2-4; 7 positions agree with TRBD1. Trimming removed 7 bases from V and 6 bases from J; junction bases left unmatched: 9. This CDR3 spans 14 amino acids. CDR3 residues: CASTPDRETNIQYF. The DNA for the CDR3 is TGTGCCAGCACCCCTGACAGGGAGACAAACATTCAGTACTTC.

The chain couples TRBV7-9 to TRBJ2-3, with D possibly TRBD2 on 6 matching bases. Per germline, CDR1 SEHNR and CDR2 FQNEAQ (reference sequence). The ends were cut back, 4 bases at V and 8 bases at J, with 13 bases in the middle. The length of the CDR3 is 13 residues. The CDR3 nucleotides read TGTGCCAGCAGCTCAGGACTACGTGGTACGCAGTATTTT. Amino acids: CASSSGLRGTQYF. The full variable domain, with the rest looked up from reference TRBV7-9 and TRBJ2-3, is DTGVSQNPRHKITKRGQNVTFRCDPISEHNRLYWYRQTLGQGPEFLTYFQNEAQLEKSRLLSDRFSAERPKGSFSTLEIQRTEQGDSAMYLCASSSGLRGTQYFGPGTRLTVL.

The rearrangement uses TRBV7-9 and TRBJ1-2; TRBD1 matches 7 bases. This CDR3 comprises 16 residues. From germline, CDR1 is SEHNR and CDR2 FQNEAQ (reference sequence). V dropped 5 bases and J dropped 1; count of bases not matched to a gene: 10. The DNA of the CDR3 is TGTGCCAGCAGCACCCAACGGGACAGACTTAACTATGGCTACACCTTC. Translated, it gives CASSTQRDRLNYGYTF.

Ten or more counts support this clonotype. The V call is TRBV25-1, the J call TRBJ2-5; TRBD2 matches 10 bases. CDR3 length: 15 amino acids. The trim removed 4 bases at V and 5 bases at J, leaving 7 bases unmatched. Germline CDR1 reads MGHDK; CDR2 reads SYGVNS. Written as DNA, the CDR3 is TGTGCCAGCAGTGCCCCTAGCGGGAGTGGGGAGACCCAGTACTTC. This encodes CASSAPSGSGETQYF.

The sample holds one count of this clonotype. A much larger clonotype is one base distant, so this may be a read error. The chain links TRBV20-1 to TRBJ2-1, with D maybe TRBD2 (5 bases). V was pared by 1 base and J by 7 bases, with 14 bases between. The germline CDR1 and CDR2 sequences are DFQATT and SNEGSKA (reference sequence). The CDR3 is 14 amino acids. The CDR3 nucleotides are TGCAGTGCTAGAGGTCGAGGTCGGGAAAATGAGCAGTTCTTC. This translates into CSARGRGRENEQFF.

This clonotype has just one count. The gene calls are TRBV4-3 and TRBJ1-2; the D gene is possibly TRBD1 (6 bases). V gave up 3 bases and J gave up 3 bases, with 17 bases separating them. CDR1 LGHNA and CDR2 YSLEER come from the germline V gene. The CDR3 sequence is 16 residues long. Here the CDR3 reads CASSQELSGHYYGYTF. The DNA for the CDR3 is TGCGCCAGCAGCCAGGAACTCTCGGGACACTACTATGGCTACACCTTC.